Listed below are T cell receptor beta chains from one sample, sequenced in a study of cytomegalovirus exposure and HLA in healthy donors. Profiling relied on immunoSEQ multiplex PCR, and the TCRdb table lists in-frame clones only, not all of them. The table records around 160,000 clones, roughly 77% of them present only once. The specimen sequenced was PBMCs. These receptors originate from a woman between 35 and 50 years old in good health and CMV-seropositive. CDR3s include the opening cysteine and the closing phenylalanine or tryptophan. The order of the fields is V gene, J gene, D gene, clone size, CDR3 protein, CDR3 DNA. D genes are given only for firm matches. Expanded clones are given a class, and other clones once, few, many or no size at all.

V gene: TRBV6-6; J gene: TRBJ1-2; D gene: -; clone size: -; CDR3 protein: CASSYGAGQNGYTF; CDR3 DNA: TGTGCCAGCAGTTACGGGGCAGGGCAGAATGGCTACACCTTC
V gene: TRBV4-1; J gene: TRBJ1-3; D gene: TRBD1; clone size: few; CDR3 protein: CASRPMTGSAGNTIYF; CDR3 DNA: TGCGCCAGCAGGCCGATGACAGGGTCTGCTGGAAACACCATATATTTT
V gene: TRBV29-1; J gene: TRBJ1-1; D gene: -; clone size: -; CDR3 protein: CSVEDWQNTEAFF; CDR3 DNA: TGCAGCGTTGAAGATTGGCAGAACACTGAAGCTTTCTTT
V gene: TRBV18; J gene: TRBJ1-5; D gene: TRBD1; clone size: -; CDR3 protein: CASSPDGTAYQPQHF; CDR3 DNA: TGTGCCAGCTCACCCGACGGGACAGCCTACCAGCCCCAGCATTTT
V gene: TRBV6-5; J gene: TRBJ2-6; D gene: -; clone size: few; CDR3 protein: CASSSSGANVLTF; CDR3 DNA: TGTGCCAGCAGTTCGTCTGGGGCCAACGTCCTGACTTTC
V gene: TRBV27; J gene: TRBJ1-5; D gene: TRBD1; clone size: -; CDR3 protein: CASRGTAPYSNQPQHF; CDR3 DNA: TGTGCCAGCAGGGGGACAGCCCCCTATAGCAATCAGCCCCAGCATTTT
V gene: TRBV7-9; J gene: TRBJ2-7; D gene: TRBD1; clone size: -; CDR3 protein: CASSFPGGEYEQYF; CDR3 DNA: TGTGCCAGCAGCTTCCCAGGGGGCGAGTACGAGCAGTACTTC
V gene: TRBV7-3; J gene: TRBJ2-3; D gene: -; clone size: -; CDR3 protein: CASSPSGVGTDTQYF; CDR3 DNA: TGTGCCAGCAGCCCCTCCGGGGTGGGCACAGATACGCAGTATTTT
V gene: TRBV27; J gene: TRBJ1-1; D gene: -; clone size: -; CDR3 protein: CASSLSTGYTEAFF; CDR3 DNA: TGTGCCAGCAGTTTATCGACGGGATACACTGAAGCTTTCTTT
V gene: TRBV28; J gene: TRBJ2-5; D gene: -; clone size: -; CDR3 protein: CASRTERRDQETQYF; CDR3 DNA: TGTGCCAGCAGGACGGAGCGGCGCGATCAAGAGACCCAGTACTTC
V gene: TRBV5-1; J gene: TRBJ1-5; D gene: -; clone size: -; CDR3 protein: CASSLESGHQPQHF; CDR3 DNA: TGCGCCAGCAGCTTGGAATCAGGGCATCAGCCCCAGCATTTT
V gene: TRBV19; J gene: TRBJ1-1; D gene: TRBD1; clone size: -; CDR3 protein: CASSIRGLRTEAFF; CDR3 DNA: TGTGCCAGTAGTATCAGGGGGCTGAGAACTGAAGCTTTCTTT
V gene: TRBV19; J gene: TRBJ2-2; D gene: -; clone size: -; CDR3 protein: CASSTQYTDTGELFF; CDR3 DNA: TGTGCCAGTAGTACCCAATACACCGACACCGGGGAGCTGTTTTTT
V gene: TRBV5-1; J gene: TRBJ2-3; D gene: TRBD1; clone size: -; CDR3 protein: CASSLDRGSTDTQYF; CDR3 DNA: TGCGCCAGCAGCTTGGACAGGGGGAGCACAGATACGCAGTATTTT
V gene: TRBV28; J gene: TRBJ1-2; D gene: -; clone size: -; CDR3 protein: CASRRDRGHGYTF; CDR3 DNA: TGTGCCAGCAGGAGAGACCGCGGGCATGGCTACACCTTC
V gene: TRBV5-5; J gene: TRBJ2-3; D gene: -; clone size: -; CDR3 protein: CASSLAAGYTDTQYF; CDR3 DNA: TGTGCCAGCAGCTTGGCCGCGGGGTACACAGATACGCAGTATTTT